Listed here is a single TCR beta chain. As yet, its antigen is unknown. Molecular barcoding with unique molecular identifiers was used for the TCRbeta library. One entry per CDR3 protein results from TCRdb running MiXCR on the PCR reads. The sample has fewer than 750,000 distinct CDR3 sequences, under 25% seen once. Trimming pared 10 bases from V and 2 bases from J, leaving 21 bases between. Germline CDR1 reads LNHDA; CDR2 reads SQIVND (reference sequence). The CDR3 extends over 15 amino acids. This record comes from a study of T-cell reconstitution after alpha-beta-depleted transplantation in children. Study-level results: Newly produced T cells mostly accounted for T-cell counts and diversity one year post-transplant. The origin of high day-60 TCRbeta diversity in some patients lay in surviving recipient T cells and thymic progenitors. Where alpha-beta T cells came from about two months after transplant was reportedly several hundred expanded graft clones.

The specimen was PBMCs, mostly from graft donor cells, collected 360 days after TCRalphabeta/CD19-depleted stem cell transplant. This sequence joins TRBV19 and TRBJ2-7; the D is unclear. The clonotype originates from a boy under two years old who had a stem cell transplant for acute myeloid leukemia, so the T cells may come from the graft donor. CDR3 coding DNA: TGTGCCACACAAAAACGGGCGGAGCATCCCTACGAGCAGTACTTC. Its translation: CATQKRAEHPYEQYF.